These 20 T cell receptor beta chains were sequenced from one sample in a study of CD8 T cell repertoires and HIV-1 epitope variants. Their antigens remain unidentified. Libraries were prepared by immunoSEQ multiplex PCR; TCRdb keeps only in-frame clonotypes and omits some of them. The sample has thousands of clones; 55% to 80% are singletons. Material for sequencing was cultured CD8+ T cells derived from PBMCs. The receptors originated from a male donor with HIV.

Only a few counts were recorded for this clone. The chain joins TRBV4-1 to TRBJ2-7, with a weak D call TRBD1 (5 bases). V gave up 0 bases and J gave up 2 bases, with 14 bases separating them. CDR1 and CDR2 (germline): MGHRA, YSYEKL. The CDR3 loop spans 16 amino acids. The CDR3 reads CASSQDPAGMTYEQYF. CDR3 in DNA: TGCGCCAGCAGCCAAGATCCCGCAGGGATGACCTACGAGCAGTACTTC.

This clone turned up a few times. The rearrangement joins TRBV6-1 to TRBJ2-7; D might be TRBD2 (6 bases). The CDR3 consists of 14 residues. The germline V gene encodes CDR1 MNHNS and CDR2 SASEGT. Deletions cut 4 bases from V and 7 bases from J, with 17 bases between. The CDR3 nucleotides are TGTGCCAGCAGTGGCGGTGGAGGGTATCCGGAGCAGTACTTC. Amino acids: CASSGGGGYPEQYF.

This chain joins TRBV7-8 and TRBJ2-7, with 9 bases matching TRBD1. The CDR3 extends over 15 amino acids. The trim removed 5 bases at V and 1 base at J, leaving 6 bases unmatched. The germline V gene encodes CDR1 SGHVS and CDR2 FQNEAQ. The CDR3 DNA sequence: TGTGCCAGCAGCCAGTGGACAGGGGTTTCCTACGAGCAGTACTTC. Translating gives CASSQWTGVSYEQYF.

The chain combines TRBV5-8 with TRBJ1-3, with 9 nucleotides matching TRBD1. Looked up from germline, CDR1 is SGHTS and CDR2 is YDEGEE. Trimming removed 5 bases from V and 0 bases from J; junction bases left unmatched: 12. CDR3 length: 18 amino acids. CDR3 amino acids: CASRSPGQGGGSGNTIYF. The CDR3 DNA sequence: TGTGCCAGCAGATCGCCGGGACAGGGAGGTGGCTCTGGAAACACCATATATTTT.

The chain combines TRBV11-2 with TRBJ2-1; 8 nucleotides agree with TRBD2. CDR1 and CDR2 from the germline V gene are SGHAT and FQNNGV. The V gene end was trimmed by 5 bases and the J gene end by 6 bases; junction bases not matched to a gene: 12. CDR3 length: 16 residues. The CDR3 coding sequence is TGTGCCAGCAGCCCTAGAAATCCGGGGGGGGCCAATGAGCAGTTCTTC. Amino acid sequence: CASSPRNPGGANEQFF.

This clone has a handful of counts. The rearrangement joins TRBV5-5 to TRBJ1-5, with no clear D. The CDR3 has 12 amino acids. V lost 4 bases and J lost 3, with 5 bases in between. Looked up from germline, CDR1 is SGHKS and CDR2 is YYEKEE (reference sequence). The CDR3 region has the DNA TGTGCCAGCAGCGATCACAATCAGCCCCAGCATTTT. Translation: CASSDHNQPQHF.

The chain employs TRBV5-1 and TRBJ2-2; 8 bases map to TRBD2. The CDR3 sequence is 14 residues long. With V trimmed by 7 bases and J by 3 bases, 5 bases remained unmatched. Germline V gene sequence: CDR1 SGHRS, CDR2 YFSETQ. The CDR3 nucleotides are TGCGCCAGCTCCAGGGGACTAGACACCGGGGAGCTGTTTTTT. Protein: CASSRGLDTGELFF.

This sequence joins TRBV14 and TRBJ2-3, with TRBD2 matching over 8 bases. Looked up from germline, CDR1 is SGHDN and CDR2 is FVKESK. CDR3 length: 18 amino acids. The J segment lost 7 bases and the V segment lost 4 bases, leaving 19 bases of the junction unmatched. Written as DNA, the CDR3 is TGTGCCAGCAGCCCGTCACTTTTTGGTAGCGGGAAAGGGAATACGCAGTATTTT. Protein: CASSPSLFGSGKGNTQYF.

This clone was picked up a small number of times. V gene TRBV30 combines with J gene TRBJ1-1; TRBD1 matches at 7 bases. The V gene's germline CDR1 is GTSNPN and CDR2 SVGIG (reference sequence). Germline trimming cut 4 bases from V and 4 bases from J; bases unmatched to any gene: 12. This CDR3 region has 15 residues. The CDR3 DNA is TGTGCCTGGACTCCCGGCAGGGGGGTTAGCACTGAAGCTTTCTTT. The encoded protein is CAWTPGRGVSTEAFF.

The chain employs TRBV6-6 and TRBJ2-1; 7 positions match TRBD1. Germline V gene data show CDR1 as MNHNY and CDR2 as SVGAGI (reference sequence). The CDR3 sequence is 15 residues long. J gave up 3 bases and V 5 bases, and 7 bases lay outside the gene matches. CDR3 region: CASSTTGSHYNEQFF. CDR3 bases: TGTGCCAGCAGTACGACAGGGTCACACTACAATGAGCAGTTCTTC.

V gene TRBV7-2 combines with J gene TRBJ2-1, with TRBD2 matching 9 bases. Unmatched junction bases numbered 4, after V lost 1 base and J lost 3 bases. Germline values: CDR1 SGHTA, CDR2 FQGNSA. The CDR3 consists of 16 residues. DNA of the CDR3: TGTGCCAGCAGCTTAGATGGTAGCGGGAGCTACAATGAGCAGTTCTTC. Its translation: CASSLDGSGSYNEQFF.

The genes are TRBV6-5 and TRBJ2-3; a possible D gene is TRBD1 (5 bases). The CDR3 spans 15 residues. Trimming removed 2 bases from V and 3 bases from J, with 12 bases in between. In germline, CDR1 is MNHEY, CDR2 SVGAGI. The CDR3 DNA sequence: TGTGCCAGCAGTTACAACGGACAAAGGACAGATACGCAGTATTTT. Encoded protein: CASSYNGQRTDTQYF.

This clone was recorded a few times. The gene calls are TRBV27 and TRBJ1-2; possible D gene TRBD1, 6 bases. CDR3 length: 15 amino acids. Between the trimmed V and J ends, which lost 5 bases and 4 bases, there was a span of 17 bases. Germline V gene sequence: CDR1 MNHEY, CDR2 SMNVEV (reference sequence). The CDR3 is CASSHSTGSGYGYTF. The CDR3 DNA reads as TGTGCCAGCAGTCACAGCACAGGGTCAGGCTATGGCTACACCTTC.

The J gene is TRBJ2-3, the V gene TRBV27, with D possibly being TRBD2 (6 bases). Trimming pared 0 bases from V and 1 base from J, leaving 17 bases between. CDR3 size: 18 residues. Germline CDR1 is MNHEY and CDR2 is SMNVEV (reference sequence). CDR3 nucleotides: TGTGCCAGCAGTTTATCGGGCGGAGGGAGCCGAGGCACAGATACGCAGTATTTT. Translation: CASSLSGGGSRGTDTQYF.

The genes are TRBV25-1 and TRBJ2-7; 7 bases agree with TRBD1. The germline V gene has CDR1 MGHDK and CDR2 SYGVNS. Trimming removed 5 bases from V and 2 bases from J; junction bases left unmatched: 15. This CDR3 comprises 17 residues. CDR3 in amino acids: CASSPTVGLGQPYEQYF. The CDR3 DNA follows: TGTGCCAGCAGTCCGACCGTAGGATTGGGACAGCCCTACGAGCAGTACTTC.

The table lists this clone with a count of one. An end of the junction differs from the germline gene, which may be a read error. The chain joins TRBV5-3 to TRBJ1-2; 10 bases map to TRBD1. TRBV5-3 is treated as an ORF (open reading frame) with a function not yet certain. The CDR3 covers 14 residues. The DNA of the CDR3 is TGTGCCAGCAGCGATCCCGGGACAGGGGTCCTCGGTGCCTTC. Translation gives CASSDPGTGVLGAF.

The rearrangement links TRBV28 to TRBJ2-5, with D tentatively TRBD2 (5 bases). Trimming removed 5 bases at V and 11 bases at J, with 15 bases between. This CDR3 is 12 amino acids long. Looked up from germline, CDR1 is MDHEN and CDR2 is SYDVKM. The CDR3 nucleotides are TGTGCCAGCAGTCTAGCCCGCGGGCTTCAGTACTTC. It is translated as CASSLARGLQYF.

The chain links TRBV7-3 to TRBJ2-1; 12 nucleotides align to TRBD2. Germline trimming cut 5 bases from V and 8 bases from J; bases unmatched to any gene: 7. The CDR3 has 15 amino acids. Per germline, CDR1 SGHTA and CDR2 FQGTGA. The CDR3, as DNA: TGTGCCAGCAGCCAGACTAGCGGGGGAGTTTATGAGCAGTTCTTC. The encoded protein is CASSQTSGGVYEQFF.

The chain employs TRBV27 and TRBJ1-2; 10 bases are a match to TRBD1. CDR1 MNHEY and CDR2 SMNVEV come from the germline V gene (reference sequence). The CDR3 contains 14 residues. V lost 5 bases to trimming and J lost 8 bases; unmatched junction nucleotides: 8. CDR3 sequence: CASSATGGFGGYTF. As DNA, the CDR3 is TGTGCCAGCAGTGCGACAGGGGGCTTTGGCGGCTACACCTTC.

The J gene is TRBJ2-2, the V gene TRBV9; the D is unclear. The CDR3 extends over 15 amino acids. From germline, CDR1 is SGDLS and CDR2 YYNGEE. V shed 4 bases and J shed 1 base, with 11 bases lying between them. The CDR3 loop reads CASSLPTQNTGELFF. The CDR3 nucleotides are TGTGCCAGCAGCCTTCCGACTCAGAACACCGGGGAGCTGTTTTTT. The whole variable domain, filled in from reference TRBV9 and TRBJ2-2, reads DSGVTQTPKHLITATGQRVTLRCSPRSGDLSVYWYQQSLDQGLQFLIQYYNGEERAKGNILERFSAQQFPDLHSELNLSSLELGDSALYFCASSLPTQNTGELFFGEGSRLTVL.